Many counts were recorded for the clone carrying this T cell receptor (beta chain). Its antigen is not known. These data are taken from a study of identical twins. The CDR3 covers 15 residues. V shed 0 bases, J shed 6 bases, and the junction held 2 bases outside the gene matches. Germline assignment: CDR1 ENHRY and CDR2 SYGVKD. Notes on the study in general: Sharing of beta out-of-frame sequences by twins showed a weaker excess.

TCRdb reprocessed the 5' RACE reads with MiXCR, giving one entry per CDR3 protein. The sample records around 1.7 million distinct CDR3 sequences, 25% to 35% being singletons. V is TRBV10-3 and J is TRBJ2-4; 10 bases fit TRBD1. This TCR was recovered from a newborn girl in good health. The sample was cord blood. CDR3 sequence: CAISESGQGLNIQYF. The CDR3 nucleotides are TGTGCCATCAGTGAGTCGGGACAGGGGTTAAACATTCAGTACTTC.